A single T cell receptor (beta chain) is shown here with its context. The PCR was carried out with 60 Vbeta primers and 13 Jbeta primers. Some clones are missing from TCRdb's copy, which holds only in-frame ones; the method was immunoSEQ multiplex PCR. The profile shows 150,000 or so clones, around 82% of them singletons. The V and J ends lost 0 bases and 4 bases, in that order; junction bases with no gene match: 5. Germline V gene data show CDR1 as SQVTM and CDR2 as ANQGSEA. The CDR3 consists of 14 residues. At sampling all donors were nominally healthy, likely with unrecorded immune exposures. This entry is derived from a study of cytomegalovirus exposure and HLA in healthy donors. About the study: From HLA-typed donors, an early data release held 70 million to 95 million unique TCRs. The Caucasian-associated ancestry cluster held roughly 84% of a few hundred genotyped donors.

Sample: PBMCs. The chain combines TRBV29-1 with TRBJ2-7, with 8 bases matching TRBD2. The origin of this receptor is a man over 45 in good health and CMV-seronegative. This CDR3 reads CSVEDRGGAYEQYF. The DNA for the CDR3 is TGCAGCGTTGAAGATCGGGGGGGGGCTTACGAGCAGTACTTC.